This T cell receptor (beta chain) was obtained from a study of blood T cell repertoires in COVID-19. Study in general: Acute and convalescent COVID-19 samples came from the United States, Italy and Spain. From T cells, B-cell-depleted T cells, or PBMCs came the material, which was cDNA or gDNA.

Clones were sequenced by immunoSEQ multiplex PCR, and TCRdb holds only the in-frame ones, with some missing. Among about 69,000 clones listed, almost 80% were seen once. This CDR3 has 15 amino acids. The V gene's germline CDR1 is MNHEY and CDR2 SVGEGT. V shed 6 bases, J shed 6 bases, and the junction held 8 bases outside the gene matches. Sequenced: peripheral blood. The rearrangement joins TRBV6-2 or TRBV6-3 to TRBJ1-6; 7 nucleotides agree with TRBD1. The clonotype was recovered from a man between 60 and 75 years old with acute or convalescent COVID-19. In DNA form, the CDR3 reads TGTGCCAGCAGCTCACAGGGGTCCGGTAATTCACCCCTCCACTTT. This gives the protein CASSSQGSGNSPLHF.